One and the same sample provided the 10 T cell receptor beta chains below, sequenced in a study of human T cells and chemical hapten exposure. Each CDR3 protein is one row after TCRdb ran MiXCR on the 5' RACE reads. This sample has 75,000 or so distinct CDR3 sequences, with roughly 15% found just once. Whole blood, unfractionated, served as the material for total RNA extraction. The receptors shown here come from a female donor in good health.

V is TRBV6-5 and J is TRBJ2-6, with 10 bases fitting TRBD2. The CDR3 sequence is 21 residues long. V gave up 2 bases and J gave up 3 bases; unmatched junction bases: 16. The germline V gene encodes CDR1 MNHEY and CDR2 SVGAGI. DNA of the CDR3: TGTGCCAGCAGTTACCGCCACGGGGTAGCGGGGGGAACGAGTGGGGCCAACGTCCTGACTTTC. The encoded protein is CASSYRHGVAGGTSGANVLTF.

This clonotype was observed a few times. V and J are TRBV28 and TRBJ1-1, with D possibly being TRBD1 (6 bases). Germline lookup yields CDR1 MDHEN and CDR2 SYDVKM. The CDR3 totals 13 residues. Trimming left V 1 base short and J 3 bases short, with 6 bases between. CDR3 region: CASSLSGDTEAFF. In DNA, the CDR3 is TGTGCCAGCAGTTTATCAGGGGACACTGAAGCTTTCTTT.

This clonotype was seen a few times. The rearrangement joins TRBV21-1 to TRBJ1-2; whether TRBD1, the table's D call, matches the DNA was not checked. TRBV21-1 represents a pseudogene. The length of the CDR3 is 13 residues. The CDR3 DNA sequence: TGTGCCAGCAGTCCGGGACAGCTTTATGGCTACACCTTC. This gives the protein CASSPGQLYGYTF.

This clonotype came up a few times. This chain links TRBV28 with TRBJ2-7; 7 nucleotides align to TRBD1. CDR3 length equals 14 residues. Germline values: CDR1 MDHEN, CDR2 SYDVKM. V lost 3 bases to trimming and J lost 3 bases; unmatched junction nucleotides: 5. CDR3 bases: TGTGCCAGCAGTTTGGGACAGACCTACTACGAGCAGTACTTC. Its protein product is CASSLGQTYYEQYF.

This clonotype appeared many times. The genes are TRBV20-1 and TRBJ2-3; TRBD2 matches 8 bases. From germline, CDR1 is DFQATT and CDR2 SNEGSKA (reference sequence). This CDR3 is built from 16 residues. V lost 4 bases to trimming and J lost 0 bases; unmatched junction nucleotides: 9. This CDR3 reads CSAILLAGTSTDTQYF. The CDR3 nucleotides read TGCAGTGCTATACTGTTAGCGGGGACTAGCACAGATACGCAGTATTTT.

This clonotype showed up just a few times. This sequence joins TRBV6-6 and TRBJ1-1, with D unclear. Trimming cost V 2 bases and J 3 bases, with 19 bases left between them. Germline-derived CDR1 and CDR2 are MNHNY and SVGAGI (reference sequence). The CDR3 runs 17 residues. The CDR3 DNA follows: TGTGCCAGCAGTTACCTACCTCTATATCGGCAGGACACTGAAGCTTTCTTT. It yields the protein CASSYLPLYRQDTEAFF.

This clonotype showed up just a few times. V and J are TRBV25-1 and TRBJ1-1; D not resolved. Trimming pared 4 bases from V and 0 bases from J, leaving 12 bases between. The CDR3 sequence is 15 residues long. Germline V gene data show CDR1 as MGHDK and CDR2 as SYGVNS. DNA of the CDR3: TGTGCCAGCAGTGTAACGGCGGGGATGAACACTGAAGCTTTCTTT. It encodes CASSVTAGMNTEAFF.

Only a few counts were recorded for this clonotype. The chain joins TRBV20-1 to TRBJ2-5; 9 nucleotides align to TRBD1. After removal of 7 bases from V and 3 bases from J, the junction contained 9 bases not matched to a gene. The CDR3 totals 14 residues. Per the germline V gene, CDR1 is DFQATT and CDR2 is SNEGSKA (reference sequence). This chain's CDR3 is CSVVSRTGEETQYF. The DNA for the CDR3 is TGCAGTGTTGTTAGCCGGACAGGGGAAGAGACCCAGTACTTC.

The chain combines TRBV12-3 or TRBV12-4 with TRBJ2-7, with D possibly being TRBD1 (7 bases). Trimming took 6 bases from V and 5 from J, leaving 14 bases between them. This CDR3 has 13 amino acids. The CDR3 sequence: CASRGRGEDEQYF. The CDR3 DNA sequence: TGTGCCAGCAGAGGCAGGGGGGAGGACGAGCAGTACTTC.

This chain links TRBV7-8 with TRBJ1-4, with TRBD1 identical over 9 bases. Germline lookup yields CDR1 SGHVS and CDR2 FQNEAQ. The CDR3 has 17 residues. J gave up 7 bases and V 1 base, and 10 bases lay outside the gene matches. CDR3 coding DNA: TGTGCCAGCAGCTTAGGGGAGGAGGGACAGGGAGCTGAAAAACTGTTTTTT. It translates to CASSLGEEGQGAEKLFF.